This T cell receptor (beta chain) was sequenced during a study of human T cells and chemical hapten exposure. General study results and limits: Significantly more large CDR3 similarity clusters were formed by expanded TCRs than by controls.

This clonotype was seen ten or more times. Its antigen is undetermined. In the original workflow: Individual samples carried between about 23,224 and 750,000 TCRs, with more than 95,000 as the median. TCRdb analysed the RACE reads with MiXCR anew, one entry per CDR3 protein. TCRdb's processing, not the authors' own work, is the source of the V and J calls. Of about 51,000 distinct CDR3 sequences listed, 9.4% are singletons. The time point: pre-sensitization, week 0. The treatment here: therapeutic diphenylcyclopropenone sensitization with weekly scalp DPC. Every patch test was put on after a blood sample was taken. Every donor had alopecia and was 18 to 70 years old; all were suitable for DPC. The source of this sequence is a middle-aged woman with alopecia areata. Some clones in this sample may be carry-over from other donors' samples. The sample consisted of whole blood, taken in connection with sensitization to the hapten diphenylcyclopropenone (DPC).

The CDR3 loop is CASSYQGTSSYNEQFF. The CDR3 bases are TGTGCCAGCAGTTACCAGGGGACTAGCTCCTACAATGAGCAGTTCTTC. The chain has TRBV2 and TRBJ2-1, with 8 bases that match TRBD2. The germline gives CDR1 SNHLY, CDR2 FYNNEI. The CDR3 extends over 16 amino acids. With V trimmed by 5 bases and J by 0 bases, 6 bases remained unmatched.